These 7 T cell receptor beta chains originate from one sample sequenced in a study of T cell repertoires in cytomegalovirus infection. TCRdb redid the calling of the reads with MiXCR, one entry per CDR3 protein. The table includes a few hundred thousand distinct CDR3 sequences, roughly 42% detected once. These receptors have no known antigen. The material was cultured PBMCs, obtained from culture after CMV antigen stimulation. These receptors all come from a human donor in good health (CMV status not recorded). Some clones in this sample may be carry-over from other donors' samples.

The chain carries TRBV5-6 and TRBJ2-5, with D perhaps TRBD1 (5 bases). From germline, CDR1 is SGHDT and CDR2 YYEEEE. CDR3 length equals 14 residues. V was cut by 0 bases and J by 8 bases, with 14 bases left in between. CDR3 sequence (DNA): TGTGCCAGCAGCTTGGTGTGGGGCGACAGTACCCAGTACTTC. Amino acid sequence: CASSLVWGDSTQYF.

The chain combines TRBV24-1 with TRBJ2-3, with 7 bases that match TRBD2. Germline CDR1 is KGHDR and CDR2 is SFDVKD. The trim removed 10 bases at V and 4 bases at J, leaving 19 bases unmatched. The CDR3 totals 17 residues. This CDR3 is CATPTSRIPALADTQYF. CDR3 sequence (DNA): TGTGCCACTCCGACTAGCCGTATCCCAGCCCTAGCAGATACGCAGTATTTT.

This clonotype was counted a few times. This chain joins TRBV6-1 and TRBJ2-7; the match to TRBD2 covers 8 bases. The V gene's germline CDR1 is MNHNS and CDR2 SASEGT. The CDR3 loop spans 14 amino acids. Unmatched junction bases numbered 11, after V lost 6 bases and J lost 7 bases. The CDR3 DNA reads TGTGCCAGCAGCGCCGGGACTAGAACGGGGGAGCAGTACTTC. Its translation is CASSAGTRTGEQYF.

In its sample, this clonotype was seen a few times. V usage is TRBV7-6 and J usage is TRBJ2-3; possibly TRBD1 for D (5 bases). Trimming pared 7 bases from V and 5 bases from J, leaving 19 bases between. The CDR3 has 15 residues. Germline V lookup: CDR1 SGHVS, CDR2 FNYEAQ. The DNA of the CDR3 is TGTGCCAGCACTAAATCCGGTGCTCAGGGAGATACGCAGTATTTT. Translated, it gives CASTKSGAQGDTQYF.

This chain uses TRBV2 with TRBJ1-5; possible D gene TRBD1, 5 bases. Trimming left V 7 bases short and J 0 bases short, with 16 bases between. Looked up from germline, CDR1 is SNHLY and CDR2 is FYNNEI. This CDR3 is 16 amino acids long. CDR3 residues: CASTEIRGNSNQPQHF. CDR3 in DNA: TGTGCCAGCACGGAGATTAGGGGAAATAGCAATCAGCCCCAGCATTTT.

This clonotype was counted a few times. This chain connects TRBV7-8 to TRBJ2-3; no firm D call. This CDR3 region has 13 residues. Trimming stripped 4 bases from V and 8 bases from J, with 13 bases between. CDR1 and CDR2 from the germline V gene are SGHVS and FQNEAQ. The CDR3 spells CASSSPERSTQYF. The CDR3 region has the DNA TGTGCCAGCAGCTCCCCTGAGCGCTCTACGCAGTATTTT.

This rearrangement joins TRBV10-3 to TRBJ1-1, with 9 bases lining up with TRBD1. Trimming cost V 0 bases and J 5 bases; bases outside gene matches: 10. Germline V lookup: CDR1 ENHRY, CDR2 SYGVKD. This CDR3 has 17 amino acids. CDR3 nucleotides: TGTGCCATCAGTGAGTCGCGTAGGCGGGACAGGGTAACTGAAGCTTTCTTT. It codes for CAISESRRRDRVTEAFF.